Presented here are 32 T cell receptor beta chains from one specimen sequenced in a study of blood T cell repertoires in COVID-19 (TCRdb year 2020). The library was made by the immunoSEQ multiplex PCR assay. This immuneACCESS table, as held by TCRdb, lists in-frame sequences with V and J called but not all clones. Of the missing ones, under half trace to an unresolved V gene in checked studies; the others have no known cause. Recorded for this sample are approximately 170,000 clones; roughly four fifths of them occurred a single time. The ten largest account for around 2% of the sample. The sequenced sample consisted of peripheral blood. The receptors were sampled from an elderly woman with acute or convalescent COVID-19.

This clone was recorded many times. This sequence joins TRBV6-5 and TRBJ1-5; 8 nucleotides agree with TRBD1. CDR1 is MNHEY and CDR2 is SVGAGI in the germline V gene. CDR3 length: 15 amino acids. The V segment lost 7 bases and the J segment 12 bases; nucleotides outside the gene matches: 17. This CDR3 reads CASNVDRGPLGVQHF. The DNA for the CDR3 is TGTGCCAGCAATGTCGACAGGGGCCCTCTGGGGGTCCAGCATTTT.

The V call is TRBV28, the J call TRBJ1-5, with D unresolved. Per germline, CDR1 MDHEN and CDR2 SYDVKM. This CDR3 contains 10 residues. The CDR3 sequence: CAAGNQPQHF. CDR3 nucleotides: TGTGCGGCGGGCAATCAGCCCCAGCATTTT.

The chain uses TRBV2 and TRBJ1-2, with 8 bases matching TRBD1. Germline assignment: CDR1 SNHLY and CDR2 FYNNEI. The CDR3 is 14 residues long. V was clipped by 4 bases and J by 2 bases; unmatched bases: 3. DNA for the CDR3: TGTGCCAGCAGTGGGAGGACAGGGAACTATGGCTACACCTTC. It codes for CASSGRTGNYGYTF.

The chain links TRBV7-3 to TRBJ1-6, with D possibly being TRBD1 (5 bases). Germline CDR1 SGHTA, CDR2 FQGTGA. This CDR3 is built from 15 residues. Trimming left V 2 bases short and J 3 bases short, with 8 bases between. In nucleotides, the CDR3 is TGTGCCAGCAGCTTAGCCGGGGGCTATAATTCACCCCTCCACTTT. As protein: CASSLAGGYNSPLHF.

This clone was recorded once. V is TRBV3-1 (or the pseudogene TRBV3-2) and J is TRBJ2-5; 7 bases map to TRBD1. Germline trimming cut 0 bases from V and 4 bases from J; bases unmatched to any gene: 2. Looked up from germline, CDR1 is LGHDT and CDR2 is YNNKEL (reference sequence). The CDR3 covers 14 residues. CDR3 residues: CASSQETGRETQYF. In DNA, the CDR3 is TGTGCCAGCAGCCAAGAGACAGGGAGAGAGACCCAGTACTTC.

The chain employs TRBV3-1 (or the pseudogene TRBV3-2) and TRBJ1-4; 8 nucleotides agree with TRBD1. Losses at the gene ends were 6 bases for V and 7 bases for J; bases not matched to a gene: 7. Germline V gene lookup returns CDR1 LGHDT and CDR2 YNNKEL (reference sequence). The CDR3 contains 14 residues. The CDR3: CASSPSDRVEKLFF. CDR3 in DNA: TGTGCCAGCAGTCCTTCGGACAGGGTTGAAAAACTGTTTTTT.

The chain uses TRBV18 and TRBJ2-5; D unresolved. The germline V gene has CDR1 KGHSH and CDR2 LQKENI. This CDR3 contains 14 residues. The V end was cut by 1 base, the J end by 2 bases, with 8 bases between. CDR3 in DNA: TGTGCCAGCTCACCACTTCCCAGACAAGAGACCCAGTACTTC. Residues: CASSPLPRQETQYF.

The chain joins TRBV9 to TRBJ2-5; TRBD2 agrees at 7 bases. V shed 3 bases, J shed 1 base, and the junction held 3 bases outside the gene matches. Germline CDR1 reads SGDLS; CDR2 reads YYNGEE. This CDR3 has 14 amino acids. The DNA of the CDR3 is TGTGCCAGCAGCGCGTTAGCGGGCCAAGAGACCCAGTACTTC. It yields the protein CASSALAGQETQYF.

This rearrangement joins TRBV7-2 to TRBJ1-2, with 7 positions matching TRBD1. Germline loops: CDR1 SGHTA, CDR2 FQGNSA. The V segment lost 4 bases and the J segment 1 base; nucleotides outside the gene matches: 12. The CDR3 contains 17 residues. DNA for the CDR3: TGTGCCAGCAGCTCACCCGATTCGACAGGGAGTAACTATGGCTACACCTTC. Translating it yields CASSSPDSTGSNYGYTF.

The rearrangement links TRBV20-1 to TRBJ1-1, with TRBD1 as a possible D gene (5 bases). V dropped 3 bases and J dropped 1 base, with 6 bases sitting between them. In germline, CDR1 is DFQATT, CDR2 SNEGSKA (reference sequence). The length of the CDR3 is 12 residues. The CDR3 reads CSASDRNTEAFF. CDR3 DNA: TGCAGTGCTAGTGACAGGAACACTGAAGCTTTCTTT.

This chain uses TRBV14 with TRBJ2-1, with TRBD2 matching 11 bases. V shed 4 bases and J 0 bases; nucleotides not matched to a gene: 14. CDR3 size: 20 residues. Germline V gene lookup returns CDR1 SGHDN and CDR2 FVKESK. CDR3: CASSLRRRASGGSSYNEQFF. The CDR3 DNA sequence: TGTGCCAGCAGCCTACGAAGACGGGCTAGCGGGGGGTCCTCCTACAATGAGCAGTTCTTC.

This sequence joins TRBV27 and TRBJ2-7; 10 bases are shared with TRBD2. Looked up from germline, CDR1 is MNHEY and CDR2 is SMNVEV (reference sequence). Trimming at V came to 5 bases and at J to 0 bases, leaving 7 bases not matched to a gene. The CDR3 is 16 amino acids. CDR3: CASSPVASGSSYEQYF. CDR3 coding DNA: TGTGCCAGCAGTCCAGTGGCTAGCGGGAGCTCCTACGAGCAGTACTTC.

The chain links TRBV5-1 to TRBJ1-4; D perhaps matches TRBD1 (5 bases). Germline CDR1 is SGHRS and CDR2 is YFSETQ. This CDR3 is 16 amino acids long. V was shortened by 0 bases and J by 4 bases, with 13 bases between the two germline ends. The CDR3: CASSLVPVGGNEKLFF. The CDR3 coding sequence is TGCGCCAGCAGCTTGGTTCCGGTCGGGGGTAATGAAAAACTGTTTTTT.

The CDR3 DNA is TGTGCCAGCAGCTTATTGAGGAACACCGGGGAGCTGTTTTTT. The encoded protein is CASSLLRNTGELFF. The V call is TRBV7-6, the J call TRBJ2-2, with D unresolved. The CDR3 loop spans 14 amino acids. The germline V gene encodes CDR1 SGHVS and CDR2 FNYEAQ. V was cut by 2 bases and J by 1 base, with 5 bases left in between.

The rearrangement uses TRBV9 and TRBJ2-7; 7 bases agree with TRBD1. Germline loops: CDR1 SGDLS, CDR2 YYNGEE. The CDR3 is 13 amino acids. With 4 bases clipped from V and 6 bases from J, the junction kept 7 bases outside the gene matches. The CDR3 is CASSPGAGGEQYF. The DNA for the CDR3 is TGTGCCAGCAGCCCCGGGGCAGGGGGCGAGCAGTACTTC.

This chain links TRBV14 with TRBJ1-5, with 7 bases lining up with TRBD1. Germline assignment: CDR1 SGHDN and CDR2 FVKESK. CDR3 length equals 17 residues. Trimming took 2 bases from V and 0 from J; bases not matched to a gene: 7. The CDR3 reads CASSQPLGTVSNQPQHF. CDR3 DNA: TGTGCCAGCAGCCAACCATTAGGGACAGTTAGCAATCAGCCCCAGCATTTT.

The chain joins TRBV6-2 or TRBV6-3 to TRBJ1-5, with D possibly TRBD1 on 5 matching bases. The CDR3 contains 16 residues. V lost 4 bases, J lost 0 bases, and 13 bases lay in between. Looked up from germline, CDR1 is MNHEY and CDR2 is SVGEGT. CDR3 DNA: TGTGCCAGCAGTTGGGGCCCAACTTATAGCAATCAGCCCCAGCATTTT. It translates to CASSWGPTYSNQPQHF.

Points on this clone: A junction boundary mismatches the germline segment, possibly from a read error. CDR3 residues: CASSQGVARGLQETQYF. Here the CDR3 DNA reads TGTGCCAGCAGTCAAGGGGTCGCGCGGGGGCTACAAGAGACCCAGTACTTC. This chain joins TRBV3-1 (or the pseudogene TRBV3-2) and TRBJ2-5; D may be TRBD2 (7 bases). Germline V CDR1 and CDR2: LGHDT, YNNKEL (reference sequence). The CDR3 spans 17 residues.

The J gene is TRBJ1-5, the V gene TRBV6-5, with D unresolved. The CDR3 loop spans 13 amino acids. The germline CDR1 and CDR2 sequences are MNHEY and SVGAGI. Trimming took 6 bases from V and 6 from J, leaving 12 bases between them. The CDR3 DNA follows: TGTGCCAGCAGGTTAAGGGCGGGTCAGCCCCAGCATTTT. The encoded protein is CASRLRAGQPQHF.

The rearrangement links TRBV12-5 to TRBJ2-1; 11 bases map to TRBD2. There are 15 residues in the CDR3. Germline CDR1 and CDR2: LGHNT and FRNRAP. J lost 4 bases, V lost 6 bases, and 5 bases had no gene match. CDR3 sequence: CASGRGTSGYNEQFF. The CDR3 nucleotides are TGTGCTAGTGGGCGGGGGACTAGCGGTTACAATGAGCAGTTCTTC.

The V gene is TRBV28, the J gene TRBJ2-7, with D tentatively TRBD2 (7 bases). CDR3 length equals 13 residues. V was pared by 6 bases and J by 0 bases, with 9 bases between. The germline CDR1 and CDR2 sequences are MDHEN and SYDVKM. The CDR3 reads CASRGGLSYEQYF. The CDR3, as DNA: TGTGCCAGCAGGGGGGGGCTCTCCTACGAGCAGTACTTC.

V gene TRBV9 combines with J gene TRBJ2-3, with a tentative D call TRBD2 (6 bases). The CDR3 runs to 14 residues. V lost 0 bases and J 8 bases, leaving 13 bases between the germline ends. Germline CDR1 reads SGDLS; CDR2 reads YYNGEE. CDR3 DNA: TGTGCCAGCAGCGTAGGCACTAGCTTCGGTACGCAGTATTTT. Its protein product is CASSVGTSFGTQYF.

This clone was found once. This rearrangement joins TRBV2 to TRBJ1-2; 7 bases align to TRBD1. V lost 7 bases, J lost 3 bases, and 14 bases stayed unmatched. The CDR3 is made up of 16 amino acids. CDR1 is SNHLY, CDR2 FYNNEI, per germline. The CDR3, as DNA: TGTGCCAGCAACGCCGTGGGGGGACAGACGGACTATGGCTACACCTTC. Translation gives CASNAVGGQTDYGYTF.

CDR3: CASSFSTKETQYF. Written as DNA, the CDR3 is TGTGCCAGCAGCTTTTCCACAAAAGAGACCCAGTACTTC. The chain is built from TRBV11-3 and TRBJ2-5; D unresolved. The CDR3 spans 13 residues. V was clipped by 3 bases and J by 3 bases, with 8 bases between them. Germline V gene lookup returns CDR1 SGHNT and CDR2 YENEEA.

The gene calls are TRBV11-2 and TRBJ2-5; D is unresolved. The CDR3 runs to 14 residues. Germline lookup yields CDR1 SGHAT and CDR2 FQNNGV. The ends were cut back, 5 bases at V and 3 bases at J, with 13 bases in the middle. The CDR3 protein is CASSPRGDKETQYF. The CDR3 DNA reads TGTGCCAGCAGCCCCCGCGGAGATAAAGAGACCCAGTACTTC. The variable domain in full, completed from reference TRBV11-2 and TRBJ2-5, reads EAGVAQSPRYKIIEKRQSVAFWCNPISGHATLYWYQQILGQGPKLLIQFQNNGVVDDSQLPKDRFSAERLKGVDSTLKIQPAKLEDSAVYLCASSPRGDKETQYFGPGTRLLVL.

The rearrangement uses TRBV4-3 and TRBJ1-3; 7 bases fit TRBD1. V dropped 0 bases and J dropped 4; count of bases not matched to a gene: 15. CDR3 size: 19 residues. Per the germline V gene, CDR1 is LGHNA and CDR2 is YSLEER. This chain's CDR3 is CASSQEKGGQPGQGNTIYF. CDR3 in DNA: TGCGCCAGCAGCCAAGAGAAGGGGGGTCAACCGGGACAGGGAAACACCATATATTTT.

The V and J genes are TRBV2 and TRBJ1-6; 9 nucleotides agree with TRBD1. The V segment lost 3 bases and the J segment 7 bases; nucleotides outside the gene matches: 1. The V gene's germline CDR1 is SNHLY and CDR2 FYNNEI. The CDR3 has 14 residues. The CDR3 region is CASSDDRGNSPLHF. CDR3 DNA sequence: TGTGCCAGCAGTGATGACAGGGGGAATTCACCCCTCCACTTT.

J is TRBJ1-3 and V is TRBV7-9; no clear D gene. The germline V gene encodes CDR1 SEHNR and CDR2 FQNEAQ (reference sequence). CDR3 size: 15 residues. V lost 5 bases and J lost 2, with 13 bases in between. The CDR3 DNA reads as TGTGCCAGCAGCCCGCTCATAGTTGCTGGAAACACCATATATTTT. This gives the protein CASSPLIVAGNTIYF.

This clone showed up just once. V is TRBV11-2 and J is TRBJ1-5; the D is unclear. Germline CDR1 is SGHAT and CDR2 is FQNNGV. V gave up 2 bases and J gave up 3 bases, with 14 bases separating them. The CDR3 loop spans 16 amino acids. The CDR3 region is CASSLPDFGDNQPQHF. In DNA, the CDR3 is TGTGCCAGCAGCTTACCCGATTTCGGGGACAATCAGCCCCAGCATTTT.

This chain uses TRBV28 with TRBJ2-1; D remains ambiguous. The CDR3 contains 12 residues. Germline CDR1 MDHEN, CDR2 SYDVKM. V lost 4 bases, J lost 3 bases, and 4 bases lay in between. This CDR3 reads CASSSVYNEQFF. CDR3 nucleotides: TGTGCCAGCAGTTCCGTCTACAATGAGCAGTTCTTC. Full variable domain (outside the CDR3, taken from reference TRBV28 and TRBJ2-1): DVKVTQSSRYLVKRTGEKVFLECVQDMDHENMFWYRQDPGLGLRLIYFSYDVKMKEKGDIPEGYSVSREKKERFSLILESASTNQTSMYLCASSSVYNEQFFGPGTRLTVL.

The V call is TRBV9, the J call TRBJ2-5; D is undetermined. There are 14 residues in the CDR3. Deletions cut 0 bases from V and 5 bases from J, with 11 bases between. Germline-derived CDR1 and CDR2 are SGDLS and YYNGEE. The CDR3 spells CASSVGPSRETQYF. The CDR3, as DNA: TGTGCCAGCAGCGTAGGCCCCTCCAGGGAGACCCAGTACTTC.

The chain recombines TRBV6-2 or TRBV6-3 with TRBJ2-5, with D maybe TRBD1 (5 bases). Germline V gene lookup returns CDR1 MNHEY and CDR2 SVGEGT. The germline V and J ends were trimmed by 0 bases and 0 bases, with 14 bases remaining between them. The CDR3 has 17 residues. This chain's CDR3 is CASSYSMSRQNQETQYF. Written as DNA, the CDR3 is TGTGCCAGCAGTTACTCGATGTCTCGACAGAACCAAGAGACCCAGTACTTC.